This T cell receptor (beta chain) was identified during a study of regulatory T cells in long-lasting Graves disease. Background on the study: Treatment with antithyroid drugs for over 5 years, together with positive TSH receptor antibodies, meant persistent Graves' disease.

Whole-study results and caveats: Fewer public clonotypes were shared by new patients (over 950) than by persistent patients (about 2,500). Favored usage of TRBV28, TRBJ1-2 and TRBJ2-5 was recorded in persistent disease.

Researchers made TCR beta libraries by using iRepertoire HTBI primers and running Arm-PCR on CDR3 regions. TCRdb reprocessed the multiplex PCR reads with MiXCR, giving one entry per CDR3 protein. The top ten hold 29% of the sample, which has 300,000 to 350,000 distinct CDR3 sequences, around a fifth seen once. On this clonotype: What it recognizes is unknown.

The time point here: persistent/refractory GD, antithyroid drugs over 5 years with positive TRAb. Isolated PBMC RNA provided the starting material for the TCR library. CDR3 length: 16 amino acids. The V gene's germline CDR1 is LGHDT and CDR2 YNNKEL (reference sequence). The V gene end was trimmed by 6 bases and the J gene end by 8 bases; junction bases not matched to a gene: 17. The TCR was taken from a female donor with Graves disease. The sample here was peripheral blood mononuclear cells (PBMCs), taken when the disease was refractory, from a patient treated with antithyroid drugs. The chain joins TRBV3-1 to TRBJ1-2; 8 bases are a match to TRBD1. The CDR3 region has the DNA TGTGCCAGCAGTAATGCGGCCCTCAGGGGGCGTCGAGGCTACACCTTC. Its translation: CASSNAALRGRRGYTF.